This record covers a single T cell receptor beta chain. This entry comes from a study of blood T cell repertoires in COVID-19. For the study at large: T cells, B-cell-depleted T cells, or PBMCs provided the cDNA or gDNA that served as material.

Per the germline V gene, CDR1 is SNHLY and CDR2 is FYNNEI. The germline V and J ends were trimmed by 7 bases and 4 bases, with 15 bases remaining between them. This CDR3 is 14 amino acids long. Per the study methods: Estimated nucleated cell counts came from reference gene primer amplification. Data came from immunoSEQ multiplex PCR; TCRdb stores just in-frame clones and leaves some out. The DNA gave D and trimming, while V, J and clone size come from that table. The sample carries about 260,000 clones, 65% to 90% recorded once. Sequenced input: peripheral blood. This TCR derives from a man aged 30 to 39 with active or convalescent COVID-19. V usage is TRBV2 and J usage is TRBJ2-3; perhaps TRBD2 as D (6 bases). The CDR3 bases are TGTGCCAGCACTGTCCCCTCTAGCGCAGATACGCAGTATTTT. This translates into CASTVPSSADTQYF.